This section outlines one T cell receptor (beta chain) sequence together with its context. Its antigen is not known. Individuals having autoimmune disease history or systemic immunosuppression were not enrolled. These data are taken from a study of OX40 agonist ivuxolimab in advanced cancers. About the study: Patients with prior anti-PD-1, anti-PD-L1 or anti-CTLA-4 therapy were eligible; 40% had some.

Study-level results: Also present in some nonresponders was a low level of normalized T-cell clonal expansion. Expanded clones were, on average, more numerous among CD8+ T cells than CD4+.

Libraries were prepared by immunoSEQ multiplex PCR; TCRdb keeps only in-frame clonotypes and omits some of them. The sample has tens of thousands of clones, over 75% seen once. The sequence came from an adult with an advanced solid tumor such as melanoma, head and neck, liver or kidney cancer. Sequenced material: CD4+ or CD8+ T cells sorted from blood, taken in a trial of the OX40 agonist ivuxolimab.

CDR3 residues: CASRRGNSNQPQHF. In nucleotides, the CDR3 is TGTGCCTCGCGAAGGGGGAATAGCAATCAGCCCCAGCATTTT. This sequence joins TRBV19 and TRBJ1-5; maybe TRBD1 (6 bases). CDR1 is LNHDA, CDR2 SQIVND, per germline (reference sequence). There are 14 residues in the CDR3. With 11 bases removed from V and 0 bases from J, the gap between germline ends came to 14 bases.